These 26 T cell receptor beta chains originate from one sample sequenced in a study of spatial heterogeneity in lung cancer. TCRdb itself ran the 5' RACE reads through MiXCR, one entry per CDR3 protein. The sample lists over 25,000 distinct CDR3 sequences, roughly 6.9% occurring once. These receptors have no identified antigens. Stated time point: sample taken at primary tumor resection. General study findings and limits: The number of expanded tumor alpha and beta chains correlated with mutation number.

Sample: lung tumor tissue, taken at surgery. The receptors stem from a male donor with early-stage non-small cell lung cancer.

This clonotype was seen many times. The chain combines TRBV10-3 with TRBJ2-3; 11 positions agree with TRBD2. CDR3 length: 15 amino acids. V lost 4 bases and J lost 4; bases outside the gene matches: 4. Germline V gives CDR1 ENHRY, CDR2 SYGVKD. The CDR3: CAISGGLAAADTQYF. CDR3 nucleotide sequence: TGTGCCATCAGTGGGGGACTAGCGGCTGCAGATACGCAGTATTTT.

This clonotype appeared many times. This rearrangement joins TRBV2 to TRBJ1-2, with D unresolved. Trimming left V 8 bases short and J 8 bases short, with 12 bases between. Germline V gene lookup returns CDR1 SNHLY and CDR2 FYNNEI. The CDR3 is 11 residues long. The CDR3 spells CASSNLGGYTF. CDR3 in DNA: TGTGCCAGCTCTAATCTCGGGGGCTACACCTTC.

This clonotype was detected a few times. CDR3 sequence reads: CASSQTRTSGETQYF. As DNA, the CDR3 is TGCGCCAGCAGCCAAACCCGGACTAGCGGGGAGACCCAGTACTTC. The rearrangement joins TRBV4-3 to TRBJ2-5; 11 bases match TRBD2. The CDR3 is 15 residues long. V lost 2 bases to trimming and J lost 5 bases; unmatched junction nucleotides: 4. CDR1 is LGHNA, CDR2 YSLEER, per germline.

This clonotype has just a few counts. The chain couples TRBV6-6 to TRBJ1-5; D not certain. There are 13 residues in the CDR3. Looked up from germline, CDR1 is MNHNY and CDR2 is SVGAGI (reference sequence). The CDR3 region has the DNA TGTGCAATCGCGTCGTATAGCAATCAGCCCCAGCATTTT. As protein: CAIASYSNQPQHF.

This clonotype showed up many times. This chain links TRBV12-3 or TRBV12-4 with TRBJ2-5, with a possible D match to TRBD2 (7 bases). Trimming left V 7 bases short and J 5 bases short, with 23 bases between. The CDR3 extends over 16 amino acids. DNA of the CDR3: TGTGCCAGCACCTTTAGGAAAAGGGGGGGGCCTGAGACCCAGTACTTC. The encoded protein is CASTFRKRGGPETQYF.

This clonotype was detected ten times or more. The rearrangement joins TRBV10-3 to TRBJ2-1; D is perhaps TRBD2 (5 bases). This CDR3 is 13 amino acids long. V lost 7 bases and J 10 bases, leaving 17 bases between the germline ends. The germline V gene has CDR1 ENHRY and CDR2 SYGVKD. This CDR3 reads CAIKKTELGEQFF. CDR3 bases: TGTGCCATCAAAAAGACCGAACTAGGGGAGCAGTTCTTC.

This clonotype was observed at least ten times. The chain recombines TRBV29-1 with TRBJ1-2; D remains unclear. Germline V gene sequence: CDR1 SQVTM, CDR2 ANQGSEA. CDR3 length: 14 amino acids. The germline V and J ends were trimmed by 1 base and 6 bases, with 15 bases remaining between them. The CDR3 nucleotides read TGCAGCGTTGAAGCCTCCCCGGGCGCGAATGGCTACACCTTC. Its translation is CSVEASPGANGYTF.

This clonotype was counted a few times. The V gene is TRBV4-1, the J gene TRBJ1-1; tentatively, D is TRBD1 (5 bases). V was pared by 3 bases and J by 6 bases, with 17 bases between. The CDR3 has 15 residues. Germline loops: CDR1 MGHRA, CDR2 YSYEKL. CDR3 amino acids: CASSQGTPFSPEAFF. In DNA form, the CDR3 reads TGCGCCAGCAGCCAGGGGACTCCCTTTTCCCCTGAAGCTTTCTTT.

This clonotype was seen ten or more times. The V call is TRBV4-2, the J call TRBJ1-1, with D perhaps matching TRBD1 (5 bases). This CDR3 comprises 14 residues. V was clipped by 3 bases and J by 5 bases, with 13 bases between them. The germline CDR1 and CDR2 sequences are LGHNA and YNFKEQ. The DNA for the CDR3 is TGTGCCAGCAGCCAGGCTATGAGGGGAACTGAAGCTTTCTTT. Encoded protein: CASSQAMRGTEAFF.

This clonotype was seen ten or more times. The V and J genes are TRBV5-6 and TRBJ1-6; D unresolved. CDR3 length equals 15 residues. V shed 1 base and J shed 5 bases, with 10 bases lying between them. CDR1 is SGHDT, CDR2 YYEEEE, per germline. CDR3 in DNA: TGTGCCAGCAGCTTGTTGGCAACGAATAATTCACCCCTCCACTTT. This codes for CASSLLATNNSPLHF.

The sample holds many counts of this clonotype. This rearrangement joins TRBV2 to TRBJ2-2; 10 bases map to TRBD1. Per the germline V gene, CDR1 is SNHLY and CDR2 is FYNNEI. The CDR3 length is 16 residues. V was clipped by 8 bases and J by 2 bases; unmatched bases: 8. The CDR3, as DNA: TGTGCCAGCGGGGACAGGGGCCTCCTAAACACCGGGGAGCTGTTTTTT. Its protein product is CASGDRGLLNTGELFF.

In its sample, this clonotype was seen many times. V and J are TRBV4-1 and TRBJ2-5; unclear D gene. In germline, CDR1 is MGHRA, CDR2 YSYEKL. The CDR3 loop spans 13 amino acids. Trimming left V 0 bases short and J 9 bases short, with 11 bases between. The CDR3, as DNA: TGCGCCAGCAGCCAAGACACCTCCTTATCCCAGTACTTC. The encoded protein is CASSQDTSLSQYF.

By share of the sample, this clonotype is medium-sized. The gene calls are TRBV20-1 and TRBJ2-1, with D perhaps assigned TRBD1 or TRBD2 (5 bases each). The CDR3 spans 13 residues. Germline V gene lookup returns CDR1 DFQATT and CDR2 SNEGSKA (reference sequence). V lost 2 bases and J 6 bases, leaving 11 bases between the germline ends. CDR3 DNA sequence: TGCAGTGCTAGAAAGTATGGGGGCAATGAGCAGTTCTTC. Its translation is CSARKYGGNEQFF.

V and J are TRBV11-2 and TRBJ2-4, with D maybe TRBD2 (5 bases). CDR1 and CDR2 from the germline V gene are SGHAT and FQNNGV. The ends were cut back, 0 bases at V and 2 bases at J, with 8 bases in the middle. This CDR3 has 15 amino acids. The CDR3 nucleotides are TGTGCCAGCAGCTTAGAGCCGGGGTCCAAAAACATTCAGTACTTC. Protein sequence: CASSLEPGSKNIQYF.

The chain has TRBV20-1 and TRBJ2-7; D remains ambiguous. The V gene's germline CDR1 is DFQATT and CDR2 SNEGSKA (reference sequence). CDR3 length equals 15 residues. Trimming took off 8 bases at V and 0 bases at J, with 20 bases between the two ends. CDR3 in DNA: TGCAGTACCACCCAACATCGGTCCTTCTCCTACGAGCAGTACTTC. It codes for CSTTQHRSFSYEQYF.

The V gene is TRBV7-2, the J gene TRBJ2-7; the match to TRBD2 covers 13 bases. With 5 bases clipped from V and 6 bases from J, the junction kept 7 bases outside the gene matches. The CDR3 consists of 15 residues. The germline gives CDR1 SGHTA, CDR2 FQGNSA. The CDR3 nucleotides are TGTGCCAGCAGCCGCGGACTAGCGGGGGCCCTCGAGCAGTACTTC. Its translation is CASSRGLAGALEQYF.

Ten or more counts support this clonotype. The rearrangement uses TRBV4-3 and TRBJ2-3; 8 bases match TRBD2. The germline V gene encodes CDR1 LGHNA and CDR2 YSLEER. This CDR3 is built from 16 residues. Trimming cost V 1 base and J 6 bases; bases outside gene matches: 9. The CDR3 DNA reads TGCGCCAGCAGCCAAGGGGGCGCGGGGGGCCACGATACGCAGTATTTT. It yields the protein CASSQGGAGGHDTQYF.

The chain links TRBV14 to TRBJ1-6; the D is unclear. Trimming shortened V by 6 bases and J by 6 bases, and 9 bases separated the two germline ends. The CDR3 loop spans 13 amino acids. Germline CDR1 SGHDN, CDR2 FVKESK. The CDR3 nucleotides read TGTGCCAGCAGTCGACTGTTTAATTCACCCCTCCACTTT. It yields the protein CASSRLFNSPLHF.

This clonotype was observed a single time. This chain joins TRBV4-2 and TRBJ1-2; 10 bases line up with TRBD1. This CDR3 is 15 amino acids long. Trimming took 2 bases from V and 3 from J; bases not matched to a gene: 3. Per the germline V gene, CDR1 is LGHNA and CDR2 is YNFKEQ. The CDR3 is CASSQRQGADYGYTF. Written as DNA, the CDR3 is TGTGCCAGCAGCCAACGACAGGGGGCGGACTATGGCTACACCTTC.

This clonotype has at least ten counts. The rearrangement uses TRBV6-2 or TRBV6-3 and TRBJ2-1; 7 bases are shared with TRBD1. Germline-derived CDR1 and CDR2 are MNHEY and SVGEGT. This CDR3 has 14 residues. The trim removed 0 bases at V and 8 bases at J, leaving 4 bases unmatched. The CDR3 sequence: CASSYSGGGYEQFF. The CDR3 DNA follows: TGTGCCAGCAGTTACTCAGGGGGCGGCTATGAGCAGTTCTTC.

To note about this clonotype: Possible read error: a much larger clone is one base away. This chain uses TRBV2 with TRBJ2-6; 7 nucleotides line up with TRBD2. CDR3 length equals 16 residues. Germline CDR1 SNHLY, CDR2 FYNNEI. The CDR3 DNA reads as TGTGCCAGCAGTGAATGGGGACTATCCGGGGCCATCGTCCTGACTTTC. As protein: CASSEWGLSGAIVLTF.

This clonotype occurred a few times. The rearrangement joins TRBV29-1 to TRBJ2-2, with TRBD1 identical over 8 bases. V shed 2 bases and J 3 bases; nucleotides not matched to a gene: 2. Germline V gives CDR1 SQVTM, CDR2 ANQGSEA. The CDR3 is made up of 14 amino acids. CDR3 nucleotides: TGCAGCGTTGAAAGGACAGGGTACACCGGGGAGCTGTTTTTT. Amino acid sequence: CSVERTGYTGELFF.

At least ten counts were recorded for this clonotype. The chain links TRBV7-9 to TRBJ2-2; D not resolved. Germline loops: CDR1 SEHNR, CDR2 FQNEAQ (reference sequence). Trimming pared 4 bases from V and 5 bases from J, leaving 5 bases between. The length of the CDR3 is 12 residues. CDR3 nucleotides: TGTGCCAGCAGCTCTTCAACCGGGGAGCTGTTTTTT. Encoded protein: CASSSSTGELFF.

This clonotype was counted at least ten times. The gene calls are TRBV10-3 and TRBJ1-2; D is uncertain. Per germline, CDR1 ENHRY and CDR2 SYGVKD. The CDR3 is made up of 13 amino acids. Trimming left V 6 bases short and J 2 bases short, with 10 bases between. CDR3 in amino acids: CAIRGPTNYGYTF. CDR3 DNA sequence: TGTGCCATCAGGGGCCCGACGAACTATGGCTACACCTTC.

Only a few counts were recorded for this clonotype. The chain couples TRBV5-4 to TRBJ2-5; 9 bases map to TRBD2. The CDR3 sequence is 16 residues long. CDR1 and CDR2 from the germline V gene are SGHNT and YYREEE (reference sequence). V lost 4 bases and J lost 4; bases outside the gene matches: 11. CDR3 nucleotides: TGTGCCAGCAGCCCCTCCCAGCGGGGGGACGGAGAGACCCAGTACTTC. This sequence encodes CASSPSQRGDGETQYF. The full variable domain, its missing parts supplied by reference TRBV5-4 and TRBJ2-5, is ETGVTQSPTHLIKTRGQQVTLRCSSQSGHNTVSWYQQALGQGPQFIFQYYREEENGRGNFPPRFSGLQFPNYSSELNVNALELDDSALYLCASSPSQRGDGETQYFGPGTRLLVL.

This clonotype was observed a handful of times. V and J are TRBV11-2 and TRBJ2-1; 8 nucleotides agree with TRBD2. Germline V gene data show CDR1 as SGHAT and CDR2 as FQNNGV. CDR3 length: 15 residues. The junction had 13 bases not matched to a gene; V was cut back by 6 bases and J by 9 bases. For the CDR3, the DNA is TGTGCCAGCAGTTTACGGGGGGGGACTGCTGGTGAGCAGTTCTTC. Its protein product is CASSLRGGTAGEQFF. Full variable domain (remainder filled in from reference TRBV11-2 and TRBJ2-1): EAGVAQSPRYKIIEKRQSVAFWCNPISGHATLYWYQQILGQGPKLLIQFQNNGVVDDSQLPKDRFSAERLKGVDSTLKIQPAKLEDSAVYLCASSLRGGTAGEQFFGPGTRLTVL.